This T cell receptor beta chain was identified in a study of control samples from healthy donors and cancer patients. This clone was seen only a few times. The sample has other DNA sequences that encode this CDR3 too. TCRdb keeps only in-frame clones here, not all; method: immunoSEQ multiplex PCR. Altogether 100,000 to 150,000 clones are present, about 88% being singletons, with the ten largest covering about 3.4%. Trimming stripped 1 base from V and 6 bases from J, with 4 bases between. This CDR3 spans 11 amino acids. This chain uses TRBV12-3 or TRBV12-4 with TRBJ2-7; D gene uncertain. This TCR came from a man over 45 in good health. What was sequenced was blood. The CDR3 sequence is CASSLGPEQYF. The CDR3 DNA sequence: TGTGCCAGCAGTTTAGGGCCCGAGCAGTACTTC.